The T cell receptor beta chain described here comes from a study of T cells in Graves' hyperthyroidism and ophthalmopathy. RNA transcripts provided the source from which TCR beta CDR3 regions were amplified. The HTBI primer set drove a first-round RT-PCR of the TCR CDR3. MiXCR was run by TCRdb on the multiplex PCR reads, yielding one entry per CDR3 protein. The data contain about 690,000 distinct CDR3 sequences, 15% to 20% of them singletons. This clonotype showed up just a few times. The CDR3 is made up of 12 amino acids. Germline loops: CDR1 SEHNR, CDR2 FQNEAQ (reference sequence). V dropped 5 bases and J dropped 12 bases, with 14 bases sitting between them.

This clonotype was obtained from a man between 50 and 59 years old with Graves' hyperthyroidism. The gene calls are TRBV7-9 and TRBJ2-1, with TRBD2 as a possible D gene (6 bases). Material for sequencing was blood. This CDR3 is CASSLSGSTQFF. In nucleotides, the CDR3 is TGTGCCAGCAGCCTCTCCGGGAGTACGCAGTTCTTC.